This TCR beta chain is drawn from a study of T cell responses to AZD1222 COVID-19 vaccine. Study at large: Second-dose groups at about 4 or about 12 weeks were pooled. Overall study results and limits: Donors were largely white British and mainly female; clonal diversity was possibly underestimated.

Details on this clone: Its antigen is not identified.

Germline assignment: CDR1 DFQATT and CDR2 SNEGSKA (reference sequence). Losses at the gene ends were 8 bases for V and 9 bases for J; bases not matched to a gene: 7. The CDR3 runs 11 residues. The repertoire was sequenced with immunoSEQ multiplex PCR; TCRdb's copy has only in-frame clones and lacks some. Found here are about 96,000 clones, roughly 88% of them singletons; the top ten hold approximately 30%. J is TRBJ2-1 and V is TRBV20-1; 7 bases line up with TRBD2. This sequence was found in an adult in good health. Sample: peripheral blood, taken on day 0 of AZD1222 vaccination. For the CDR3, the DNA is TGCAGTATCCTGCGGGAGAGTGAGCAGTTCTTC. Its protein product is CSILRESEQFF.